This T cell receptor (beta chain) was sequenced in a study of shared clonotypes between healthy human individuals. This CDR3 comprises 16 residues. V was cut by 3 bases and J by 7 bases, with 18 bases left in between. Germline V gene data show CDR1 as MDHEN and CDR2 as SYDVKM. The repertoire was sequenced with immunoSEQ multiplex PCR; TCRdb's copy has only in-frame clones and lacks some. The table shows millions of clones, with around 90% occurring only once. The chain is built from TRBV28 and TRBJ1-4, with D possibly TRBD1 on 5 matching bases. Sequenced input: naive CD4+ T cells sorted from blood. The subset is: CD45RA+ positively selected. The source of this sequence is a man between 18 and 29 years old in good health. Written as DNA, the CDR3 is TGTGCCAGCAGTTTCCGGGGCCAGGGAGAGAGTGAAAAACTGTTTTTT. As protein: CASSFRGQGESEKLFF.